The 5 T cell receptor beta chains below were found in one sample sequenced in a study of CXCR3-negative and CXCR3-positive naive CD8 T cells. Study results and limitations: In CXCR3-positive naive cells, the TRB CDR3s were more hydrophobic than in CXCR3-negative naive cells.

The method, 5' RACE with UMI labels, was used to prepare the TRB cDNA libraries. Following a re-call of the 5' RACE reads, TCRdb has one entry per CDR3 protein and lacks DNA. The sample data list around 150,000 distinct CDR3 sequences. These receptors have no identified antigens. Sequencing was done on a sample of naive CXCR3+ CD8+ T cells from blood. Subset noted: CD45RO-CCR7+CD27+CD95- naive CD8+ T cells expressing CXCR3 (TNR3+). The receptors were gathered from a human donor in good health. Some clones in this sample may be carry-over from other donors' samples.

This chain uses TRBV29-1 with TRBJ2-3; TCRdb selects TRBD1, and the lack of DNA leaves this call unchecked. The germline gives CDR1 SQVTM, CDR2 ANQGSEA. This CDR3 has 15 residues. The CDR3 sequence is CSVEDPGRTTDTQYF.

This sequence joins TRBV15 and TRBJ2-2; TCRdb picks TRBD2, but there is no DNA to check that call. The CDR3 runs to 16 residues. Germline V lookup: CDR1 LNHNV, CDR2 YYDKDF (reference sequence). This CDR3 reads CATSRDQSGGPGELFF. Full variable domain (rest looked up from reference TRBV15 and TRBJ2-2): DAMVIQNPRYQVTQFGKPVTLSCSQTLNHNVMYWYQQKSSQAPKLLFHYYDKDFNNEADTPDNFQSRRPNTSFCFLDIRSPGLGDTAMYLCATSRDQSGGPGELFFGEGSRLTVL.

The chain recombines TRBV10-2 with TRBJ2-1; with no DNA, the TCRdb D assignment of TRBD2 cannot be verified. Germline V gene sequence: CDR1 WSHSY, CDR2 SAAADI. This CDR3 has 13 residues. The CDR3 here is CASSIAVWNEQFF.

The CDR3 loop reads CASSQEWETGTGKKQETQYF. The chain recombines TRBV4-3 with TRBJ2-5; TCRdb reports TRBD1, a call that lacks DNA to check it against. The CDR3 is made up of 20 amino acids. In germline, CDR1 is LGHNA, CDR2 YSLEER.

The CDR3 spells CATSRDRGLADHNEQFF. The chain has TRBV15 and TRBJ2-1; there is no DNA to check the TCRdb D call of TRBD2. The CDR3 runs to 17 residues. Germline-derived CDR1 and CDR2 are LNHNV and YYDKDF (reference sequence).